This T cell receptor (beta chain) was retrieved from a study of blood T cell repertoires in COVID-19. Study at large: Researchers got acute and convalescent COVID-19 samples from the United States, Italy and Spain. Sample material is recorded as cDNA or gDNA derived from T cells, B-cell-depleted T cells, or PBMCs.

The CDR3 consists of 15 residues. Trimming cost V 7 bases and J 1 base; bases outside gene matches: 6. Per germline, CDR1 LNHDA and CDR2 SQIVND (reference sequence). Original processing methods: Estimates of nucleated cell counts were drawn from the amplification of reference gene primers. Using immunoSEQ multiplex PCR, the repertoire was profiled, and TCRdb retains in-frame clones only, with some absent. That table furnishes V, J and clone size, whereas the DNA furnished D and trimming. The table has around 68,000 clones, approximately 86% seen once. The sequenced sample was peripheral blood. The source is a woman aged 45 to 65 with acute or convalescent COVID-19. The V and J genes are TRBV19 and TRBJ2-3; 9 nucleotides align to TRBD2. CDR3 protein: CASKGVAGGTDTQYF. The CDR3 DNA follows: TGTGCCAGTAAGGGAGTAGCGGGAGGCACAGATACGCAGTATTTT.